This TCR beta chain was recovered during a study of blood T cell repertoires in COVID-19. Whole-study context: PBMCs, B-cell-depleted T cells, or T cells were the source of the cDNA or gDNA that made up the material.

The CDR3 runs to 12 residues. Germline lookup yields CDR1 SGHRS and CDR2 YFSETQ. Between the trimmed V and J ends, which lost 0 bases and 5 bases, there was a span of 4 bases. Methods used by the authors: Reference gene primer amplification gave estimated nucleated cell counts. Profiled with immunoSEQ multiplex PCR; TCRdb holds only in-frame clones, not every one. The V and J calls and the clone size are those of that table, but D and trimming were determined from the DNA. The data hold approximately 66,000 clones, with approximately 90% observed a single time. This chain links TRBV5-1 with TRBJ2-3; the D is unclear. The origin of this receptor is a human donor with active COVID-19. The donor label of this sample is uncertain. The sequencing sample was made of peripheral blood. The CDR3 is CASSLARDTQYF. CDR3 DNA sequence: TGCGCCAGCAGCTTGGCTAGAGATACGCAGTATTTT.